A selection of T cell receptor beta chains follows, all from one sample in a study of blood T cell repertoires in COVID-19. Here immunoSEQ multiplex PCR was the method, and the copy in TCRdb shows in-frame clones only, minus some. The table shows fewer than 15,000 clones, with less than 90% occurring only once. The sample comprised peripheral blood. Every receptor here comes from a man between 50 and 59 years old with active COVID-19. Both conserved end residues are part of each CDR3. A D gene is named only where the DNA matches it firmly. Rows may omit the clone size; those that give it use once, few, many or a size class.

.	.	TRBV5-6	TRBJ1-1	CASSSDFNKKAFF	TGTGCCAGCAGCTCCGACTTCAACAAGAAAGCTTTCTTT
.	once	TRBV7-6	TRBJ2-5	CASSPPLSGPGPQYF	TGTGCCAGCAGCCCCCCCCTGAGCGGCCCCGGGCCCCAGTACTTC
TRBD1	.	TRBV19	TRBJ2-7	CASSVGQGGYEQYF	TGTGCCAGTAGTGTAGGACAGGGGGGATACGAGCAGTACTTC
.	.	TRBV7-6	TRBJ2-5	CASSLVEEETQYF	TGTGCCAGCAGCTTAGTAGAGGAAGAGACCCAGTACTTC
.	.	TRBV7-9	TRBJ1-4	CASSVGGANEKLFF	TGTGCCAGCAGCGTCGGGGGGGCTAATGAAAAACTGTTTTTT
TRBD1	.	TRBV5-6	TRBJ2-5	CASSLGGTVQETQYF	TGTGCCAGCAGCTTGGGGGGGACAGTTCAAGAGACCCAGTACTTC
.	.	TRBV28	TRBJ2-3	CASSYTYADTQYF	TGTGCCAGCAGTTATACGTATGCGGATACGCAGTATTTT
TRBD2	few	TRBV7-6	TRBJ2-3	CASSLSVGVAGHLTDTQYF	TGTGCCAGCAGCTTAAGCGTGGGGGTAGCGGGACACCTCACAGATACGCAGTATTTT
.	.	TRBV2	TRBJ2-7	CASSEEWRYEQYF	TGTGCCAGCAGTGAGGAGTGGAGATACGAGCAGTACTTC
TRBD1	once	TRBV28	TRBJ1-1	CASSSGGYVNTEAFF	TGTGCCAGCAGTTCAGGGGGTTACGTGAACACTGAAGCTTTCTTT